The entry below describes one TCR beta chain. Its specificity is not known. The CDR3 is 13 residues long. Germline V gives CDR1 KGHSH, CDR2 LQKENI. J was trimmed by 5 bases and V by 4 bases; bases with no gene match: 4. The PCR contained 60 Vbeta and 13 Jbeta primers. Here immunoSEQ multiplex PCR was the method, and the copy in TCRdb shows in-frame clones only, minus some. The sample's table shows about 87,000 clones. The data were taken from a study of cytomegalovirus exposure and HLA in healthy donors. Study findings and constraints: Most TCR beta V segments were productive about 90% or about 30% of the time in an earlier analysis. One variant, a missense change in DCLRE1C, was linked in a later analysis to TCR beta V- and J-gene trimming. Altogether, 164 TCR beta chains were recorded as cytomegalovirus-associated. Reportedly, a later analysis found an Asian-associated ancestry cluster had fewer N-insertions than the approximately 700-donor mean.

V and J are TRBV18 and TRBJ2-5; 7 nucleotides agree with TRBD2. Sequenced: PBMCs. This TCR derives from a man in his fifties in good health and CMV-seropositive. Written as DNA, the CDR3 is TGTGCCAGCTCACGCGGGGGAGAGGAGACCCAGTACTTC. Its translation is CASSRGGEETQYF.